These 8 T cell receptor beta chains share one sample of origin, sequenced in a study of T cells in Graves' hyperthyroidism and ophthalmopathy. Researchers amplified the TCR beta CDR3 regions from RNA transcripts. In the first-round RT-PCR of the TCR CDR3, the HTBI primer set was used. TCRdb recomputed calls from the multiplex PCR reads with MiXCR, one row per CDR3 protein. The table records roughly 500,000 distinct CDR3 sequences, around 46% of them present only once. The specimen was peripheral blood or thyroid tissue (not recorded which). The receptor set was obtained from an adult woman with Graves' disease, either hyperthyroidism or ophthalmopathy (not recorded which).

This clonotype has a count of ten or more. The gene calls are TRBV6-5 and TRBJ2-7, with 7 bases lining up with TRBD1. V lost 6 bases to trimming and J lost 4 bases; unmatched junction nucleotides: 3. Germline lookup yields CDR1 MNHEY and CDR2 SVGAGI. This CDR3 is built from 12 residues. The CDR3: CASRKQGYEQYF. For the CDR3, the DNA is TGTGCCAGCAGAAAACAGGGGTACGAGCAGTACTTC.

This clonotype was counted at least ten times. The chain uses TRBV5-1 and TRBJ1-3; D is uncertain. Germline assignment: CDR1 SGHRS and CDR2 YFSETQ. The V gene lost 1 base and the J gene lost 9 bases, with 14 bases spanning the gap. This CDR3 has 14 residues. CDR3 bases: TGCGCCAGCAGCTTGCCAACCCCGGGCGGCACCATATATTTT. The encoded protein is CASSLPTPGGTIYF.

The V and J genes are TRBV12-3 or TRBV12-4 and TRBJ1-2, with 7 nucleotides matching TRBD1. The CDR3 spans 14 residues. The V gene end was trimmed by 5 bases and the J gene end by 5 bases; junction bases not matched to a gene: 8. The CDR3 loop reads CASSPTGMGYGYTF. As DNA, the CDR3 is TGTGCCAGCAGTCCGACAGGGATGGGATATGGCTACACCTTC.

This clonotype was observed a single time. DNA of the CDR3: TGTGCCAGCCGGGGTGCAGGGGAAGGGTATTCACCCCTCCACTTT. It specifies CASRGAGEGYSPLHF. V is TRBV5-5 and J is TRBJ1-6; a weak D match, TRBD1 (6 bases). The length of the CDR3 is 15 residues. Germline values: CDR1 SGHKS, CDR2 YYEKEE (reference sequence). Between the trimmed V and J ends, which lost 7 bases and 8 bases, there was a span of 19 bases.

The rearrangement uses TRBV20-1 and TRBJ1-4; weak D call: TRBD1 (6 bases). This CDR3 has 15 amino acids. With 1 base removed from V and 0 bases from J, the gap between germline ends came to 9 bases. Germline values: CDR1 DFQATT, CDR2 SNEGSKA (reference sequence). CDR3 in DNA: TGCAGTGCTAGAGCACAGGGACCAACTAATGAAAAACTGTTTTTT. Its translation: CSARAQGPTNEKLFF.

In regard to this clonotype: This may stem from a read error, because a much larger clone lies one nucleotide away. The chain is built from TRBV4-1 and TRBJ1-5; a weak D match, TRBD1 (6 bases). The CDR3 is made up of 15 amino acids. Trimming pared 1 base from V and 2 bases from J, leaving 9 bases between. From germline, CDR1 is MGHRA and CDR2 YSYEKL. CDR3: CASSQGPGGNQPQHF. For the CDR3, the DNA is TGCGCCAGCAGCCAAGGTCCAGGGGGCAATCAGCCCCAGCATTTT.

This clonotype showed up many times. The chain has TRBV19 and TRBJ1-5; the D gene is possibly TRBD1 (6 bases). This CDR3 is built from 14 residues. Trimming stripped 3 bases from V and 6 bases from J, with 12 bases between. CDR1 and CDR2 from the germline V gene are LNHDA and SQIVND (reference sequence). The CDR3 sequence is CASSILQGTQPQHF. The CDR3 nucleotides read TGTGCCAGTAGTATCCTGCAGGGGACTCAGCCCCAGCATTTT.

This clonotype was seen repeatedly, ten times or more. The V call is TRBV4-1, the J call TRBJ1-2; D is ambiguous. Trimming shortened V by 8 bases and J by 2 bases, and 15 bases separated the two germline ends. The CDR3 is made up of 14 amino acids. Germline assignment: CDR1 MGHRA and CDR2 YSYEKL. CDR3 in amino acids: CASGWTGSNYGYTF. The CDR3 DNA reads TGCGCCAGCGGCTGGACTGGATCGAACTATGGCTACACCTTC.